The present entry profiles one T cell receptor (beta chain) with its context. What it binds is not known. The source of the sample is a study of response to subunit inactivated influenza vaccine. Whole-study results and caveats: There was a suggestion from the authors that each seasonal influenza vaccination recruits few new T cells.

Using its own MiXCR run on the RT-PCR reads, TCRdb lists one record per CDR3 protein. This sample has hundreds of thousands of distinct CDR3 sequences; about 15% occur once, and the top ten carry roughly 7.2%. Germline V gene lookup returns CDR1 SQVTM and CDR2 ANQGSEA. Losses at the gene ends were 4 bases for V and 8 bases for J; bases not matched to a gene: 5. The CDR3 totals 13 residues. The receptor comes from a man aged 50 or older who received an inactivated influenza vaccine. Sequenced here: PBMCs from blood, sampled roughly 15 days before vaccination. The J gene is TRBJ1-2, the V gene TRBV29-1, with 12 nucleotides matching TRBD1. The DNA for the CDR3 is TGCAGCGTTGGGGGACAGGGGGCATGGGGCTACACCTTC. It yields the protein CSVGGQGAWGYTF.